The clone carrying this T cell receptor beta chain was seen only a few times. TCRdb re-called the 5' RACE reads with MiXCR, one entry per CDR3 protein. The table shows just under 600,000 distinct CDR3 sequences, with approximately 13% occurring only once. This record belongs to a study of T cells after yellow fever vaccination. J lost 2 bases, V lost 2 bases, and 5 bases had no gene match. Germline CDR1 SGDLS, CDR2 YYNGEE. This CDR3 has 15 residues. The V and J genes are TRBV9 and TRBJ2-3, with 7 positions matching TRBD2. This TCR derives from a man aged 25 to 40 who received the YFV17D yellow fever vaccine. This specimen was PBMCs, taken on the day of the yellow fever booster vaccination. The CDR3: CASSVGGRPTDTQYF. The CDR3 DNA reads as TGTGCCAGCAGCGTTGGCGGGAGACCCACAGATACGCAGTATTTT.